The clone carrying this T cell receptor beta chain was found a few times. What it binds is unknown. This sample was included in a study of T-cell reconstitution after alpha-beta-depleted transplantation in children. Whole-study results and caveats: It was surviving recipient T cells and thymic progenitors that gave some patients high TCRbeta diversity at day 60. After transplant, at about two months, alpha-beta T cells were reportedly derived from several hundred expanded graft clones. Once a year had passed after transplant, T-cell counts and diversity came mostly from newly produced T cells.

The CDR3 covers 14 residues. The germline gives CDR1 SQVTM, CDR2 ANQGSEA. V lost 2 bases and J lost 2; bases outside the gene matches: 5. Unique molecular identifiers were incorporated during preparation of the TCRbeta library. Using its own MiXCR run on the PCR reads, TCRdb lists one record per CDR3 protein. This table holds 600,000 to 800,000 distinct CDR3 sequences, under 15% found once. The receptor was derived from a girl aged 2-9 years with congenital amegakaryocytic thrombocytopenia, due to receive a stem cell transplant. V is TRBV29-1 and J is TRBJ2-5; 7 bases map to TRBD1. Sequencing was performed on PBMCs, taken before TCRalphabeta/CD19-depleted stem cell transplant. CDR3 bases: TGCAGCGTTGAACCCCGGGACAGACAAGAGACCCAGTACTTC. As protein: CSVEPRDRQETQYF.